Listed here is a single T cell receptor (beta chain). Together with a sample-barcoded 5' primer, a J-beta primer mix was included in a second PCR lasting about 7 to 11 cycles. MiXCR, applied by TCRdb to the 5' RACE reads, yields one record per CDR3 protein. The top ten hold about two fifths of the sample, which has approximately 600,000 distinct CDR3 sequences, approximately 50% seen once. The CDR3 consists of 12 residues. The V segment lost 7 bases and the J segment 7 bases; nucleotides outside the gene matches: 6. Per the germline V gene, CDR1 is SNHLY and CDR2 is FYNNEI. The data belong to a study of blood T cells in healthy people across ages.

The sample comprised blood. The chain joins TRBV2 to TRBJ1-2; 7 bases fit TRBD1. The receptor's source is a man between 60 and 75 years old in good health. CDR3 loop: CASTETGVGYTF. The CDR3 nucleotides are TGTGCCAGCACCGAAACAGGGGTTGGCTACACCTTC.